Shown below are 4 T cell receptor beta chains from a single sample sequenced in a study of control samples from healthy donors and cancer patients. TCRdb's table, derived via immunoSEQ multiplex PCR, lists solely in-frame clones and lacks some. In the table there are over 200,000 clones, approximately 80% of which are singletons. The source material was PBMCs. These receptors originate from a woman aged 55-69 years with lung cancer.

Concerning this clone: In the same sample, other DNA sequences code for this CDR3. V and J are TRBV4-1 and TRBJ1-2; D unclear. V was pared by 0 bases and J by 4 bases, with 9 bases between. There are 14 residues in the CDR3. The germline gives CDR1 MGHRA, CDR2 YSYEKL. In nucleotides, the CDR3 is TGCGCCAGCAGCCAAGATAGTGACGGCTATGGCTACACCTTC. It codes for CASSQDSDGYGYTF.

V and J are TRBV20-1 and TRBJ1-1; no definite D call. The V gene's germline CDR1 is DFQATT and CDR2 SNEGSKA (reference sequence). V was clipped by 3 bases and J by 0 bases, with 8 bases between them. The CDR3 is 13 residues long. The DNA for the CDR3 is TGCAGTGCTAGTATTCGACTGAACACTGAAGCTTTCTTT. This sequence encodes CSASIRLNTEAFF.

V and J are TRBV27 and TRBJ1-4; D is undetermined. V lost 4 bases, J lost 2 bases, and 8 bases lay in between. Germline V CDR1 and CDR2: MNHEY, SMNVEV (reference sequence). This CDR3 spans 14 amino acids. This CDR3 is CASSWVGTNEKLFF. CDR3 DNA sequence: TGTGCCAGCAGTTGGGTCGGCACTAATGAAAAACTGTTTTTT.

This chain uses TRBV19 with TRBJ1-1; 10 bases agree with TRBD1. V dropped 5 bases and J dropped 6; count of bases not matched to a gene: 9. CDR1 LNHDA and CDR2 SQIVND come from the germline V gene (reference sequence). The CDR3 length is 15 residues. The CDR3: CASSFWDRGKAEAFF. CDR3 DNA sequence: TGTGCCAGTAGTTTTTGGGACAGGGGAAAGGCTGAAGCTTTCTTT.